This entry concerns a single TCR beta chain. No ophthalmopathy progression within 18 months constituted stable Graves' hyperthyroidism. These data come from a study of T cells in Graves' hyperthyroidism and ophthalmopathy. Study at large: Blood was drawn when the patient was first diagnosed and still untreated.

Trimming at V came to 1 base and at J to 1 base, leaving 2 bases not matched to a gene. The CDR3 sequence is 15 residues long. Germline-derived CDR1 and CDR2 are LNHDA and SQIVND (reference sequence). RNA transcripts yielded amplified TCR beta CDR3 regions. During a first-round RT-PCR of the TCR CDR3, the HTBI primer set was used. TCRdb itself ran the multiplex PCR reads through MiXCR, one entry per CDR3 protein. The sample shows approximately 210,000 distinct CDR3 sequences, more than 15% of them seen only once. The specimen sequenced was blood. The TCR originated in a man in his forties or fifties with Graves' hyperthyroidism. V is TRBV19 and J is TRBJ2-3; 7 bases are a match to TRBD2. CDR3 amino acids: CASSIVAGGTDTQYF. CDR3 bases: TGTGCCAGTAGTATAGTCGCGGGAGGCACAGATACGCAGTATTTT.